The clone carrying this TCR beta chain was seen a handful of times. This CDR3 contains 14 residues. The V end was cut by 1 base, the J end by 6 bases, with 10 bases between. CDR1 and CDR2 from the germline V gene are SGHNT and YENEEA. This specimen belongs to a study of technical replicates of blood from a few donors. This table comes from immunoSEQ multiplex PCR, and its TCRdb copy is limited to in-frame clones, with some not included. The sample carries about 8,000 clones, under 90% recorded once. This chain links TRBV11-3 with TRBJ1-5; a weak D match, TRBD1 (6 bases). The sequenced sample consisted of PBMCs. The source is a human donor in good health. DNA for the CDR3: TGTGCCAGCAGCTTAGGATGGGGGCGTCAGCCCCAGCATTTT. It translates to CASSLGWGRQPQHF.